The 24 T cell receptor beta chains below come from one sample, sequenced in a study of beta chain features in type 1 diabetes. Whole-study results and caveats: Patients with Type 1 diabetes showed moderately but significantly shorter TCRB CDR3s in all four CD4+ subsets.

These TCRs are of unknown antigen specificity. Expressed TCRB transcripts were sequenced because the entire RNA isolate underwent reverse transcription. Libraries were prepared by immunoSEQ multiplex PCR; TCRdb keeps only in-frame clonotypes and omits some of them. The profile shows more than 200,000 clones, 16% of them singletons. The sequenced sample was naive CD4+ T cells from blood. These TCRs come from a man younger than 45 with type 1 diabetes.

The J gene is TRBJ2-3, the V gene TRBV2, with TRBD2 matching over 10 bases. The CDR3 is made up of 15 amino acids. The V and J ends lost 10 bases and 0 bases, in that order; junction bases with no gene match: 7. Germline V gives CDR1 SNHLY, CDR2 FYNNEI. CDR3 sequence reads: CAIPEGLASTDTQYF. DNA for the CDR3: TGTGCCATCCCTGAGGGACTAGCGAGCACAGATACGCAGTATTTT.

The V call is TRBV28, the J call TRBJ2-3; 9 nucleotides line up with TRBD1. V was pared by 3 bases and J by 5 bases, with 6 bases of the junction left unmatched. The length of the CDR3 is 15 residues. Germline V gives CDR1 MDHEN, CDR2 SYDVKM. CDR3 bases: TGTGCCAGCAGTTTTTCCGGGACAGGGATAGATACGCAGTATTTT. Its translation is CASSFSGTGIDTQYF.

This clone was found a few times. The chain has TRBV7-9 and TRBJ2-1; 11 positions match TRBD2. The CDR3 is 17 amino acids. The V segment lost 5 bases and the J segment 8 bases; nucleotides outside the gene matches: 14. CDR1 and CDR2 (germline): SEHNR, FQNEAQ (reference sequence). CDR3 nucleotides: TGTGCCAGCAGCCGTCGCGGTAGCGGGAGGGCGAGGGATGAGCAGTTCTTC. Its protein product is CASSRRGSGRARDEQFF.

The chain recombines TRBV25-1 with TRBJ2-1; 11 nucleotides match TRBD2. Germline loops: CDR1 MGHDK, CDR2 SYGVNS. Losses at the gene ends were 8 bases for V and 1 base for J; bases not matched to a gene: 4. The CDR3 is 15 amino acids. CDR3 amino acids: CASQLAGVSYNEQFF. DNA of the CDR3: TGTGCCAGCCAACTAGCGGGAGTTTCCTACAATGAGCAGTTCTTC. Based on the CDR3 plus reference TRBV25-1 and TRBJ2-1, the full variable domain is EADIYQTPRYLVIGTGKKITLECSQTMGHDKMYWYQQDPGMELHLIHYSYGVNSTEKGDLSSESTVSRIRTEHFPLTLESARPSHTSQYLCASQLAGVSYNEQFFGPGTRLTVL.

This clone was seen only a few times. The rearrangement links TRBV7-2 to TRBJ2-3, with TRBD2 matching 9 bases. The germline CDR1 and CDR2 sequences are SGHTA and FQGNSA. The V segment lost 3 bases and the J segment 1 base; nucleotides outside the gene matches: 2. The CDR3 is 15 amino acids. The CDR3 here is CASSFGGRGTDTQYF. CDR3 sequence (DNA): TGTGCCAGCAGCTTCGGCGGGAGGGGCACAGATACGCAGTATTTT.

This clone was seen more than once but under ten times. The CDR3 is CASNMGQRNSYEQYF. The CDR3 DNA follows: TGTGCCAGCAATATGGGACAGAGAAACTCCTACGAGCAGTACTTC. The rearrangement uses TRBV13 and TRBJ2-7, with TRBD1 identical over 7 bases. CDR3 length: 15 amino acids. Germline V gives CDR1 PRHDT, CDR2 FYEKMQ (reference sequence). V trimming: 7 bases; J trimming: 0 bases; junction bases outside the gene matches: 9.

There are a few counts of this clone. This chain uses TRBV9 with TRBJ2-1; D possibly corresponds to TRBD1 (5 bases). The V and J ends lost 0 bases and 8 bases respectively, with 9 bases between them. This CDR3 region has 13 residues. The germline V gene encodes CDR1 SGDLS and CDR2 YYNGEE. The CDR3 coding sequence is TGTGCCAGCAGCGTAGAGACAGACTATGAGCAGTTCTTC. It translates to CASSVETDYEQFF. Complete variable domain (other parts from reference TRBV9 and TRBJ2-1): DSGVTQTPKHLITATGQRVTLRCSPRSGDLSVYWYQQSLDQGLQFLIQYYNGEERAKGNILERFSAQQFPDLHSELNLSSLELGDSALYFCASSVETDYEQFFGPGTRLTVL.

This chain uses TRBV29-1 with TRBJ1-1; D ambiguous. Germline lookup yields CDR1 SQVTM and CDR2 ANQGSEA. The CDR3 contains 13 residues. V gave up 4 bases and J gave up 5 bases, with 14 bases separating them. The CDR3 here is CSVGLRLLTEAFF. CDR3 bases: TGCAGCGTTGGTTTACGGCTATTGACTGAAGCTTTCTTT.

This clone showed up just a few times. The chain links TRBV20-1 to TRBJ1-2; tentative D call: TRBD1 (5 bases). Trimming took 3 bases from V and 8 from J, leaving 10 bases between them. This CDR3 contains 11 residues. Germline loops: CDR1 DFQATT, CDR2 SNEGSKA (reference sequence). The CDR3 loop reads CSARAGLGYTF. The CDR3 region has the DNA TGCAGTGCTAGGGCAGGGCTGGGCTACACCTTC.

The chain has TRBV7-2 and TRBJ2-3; D is possibly TRBD2 (6 bases). CDR1 and CDR2 (germline): SGHTA, FQGNSA. The V end lost 6 bases, the J end lost 2 bases, and 15 bases lay between the germline ends. CDR3 length equals 15 residues. In DNA form, the CDR3 reads TGTGCCAGCAGGCCCGCGGGGAGCTACACAGATACGCAGTATTTT. Translation gives CASRPAGSYTDTQYF.

This clone showed up just once. The gene calls are TRBV28 and TRBJ2-3; D ambiguous. Germline loops: CDR1 MDHEN, CDR2 SYDVKM. V shed 2 bases and J shed 3 bases, with 9 bases lying between them. The CDR3 is 14 amino acids. CDR3: CASSLRLGTDTQYF. CDR3 nucleotide sequence: TGTGCCAGCAGTTTACGTCTCGGAACAGATACGCAGTATTTT.

The rearrangement uses TRBV6-1 and TRBJ2-2; perhaps TRBD1 as D (6 bases). CDR1 and CDR2 (germline): MNHNS, SASEGT. Trimming removed 8 bases at V and 10 bases at J, with 17 bases between. This CDR3 contains 13 residues. The CDR3 sequence: CASGTTGSTELFF. For the CDR3, the DNA is TGTGCCAGCGGCACAACAGGGTCAACGGAGCTGTTTTTT.

The chain couples TRBV19 to TRBJ2-7, with D possibly TRBD2 on 6 matching bases. CDR3 length: 12 residues. V lost 7 bases and J 6 bases, leaving 13 bases between the germline ends. Germline assignment: CDR1 LNHDA and CDR2 SQIVND (reference sequence). CDR3 protein: CASTNPGGEQYF. The CDR3 DNA sequence: TGTGCCAGTACTAACCCCGGGGGCGAGCAGTACTTC.

This clone was picked up a small number of times. The chain joins TRBV14 to TRBJ1-4; a possible D gene is TRBD1 (5 bases). Germline loops: CDR1 SGHDN, CDR2 FVKESK. V lost 3 bases and J 8 bases, leaving 16 bases between the germline ends. The CDR3 consists of 15 residues. For the CDR3, the DNA is TGTGCCAGCAGCCAGTCGAGGCAGGGCCGGGAAAAACTGTTTTTT. Translated: CASSQSRQGREKLFF.

V usage is TRBV5-1 and J usage is TRBJ2-5, with D hard to call. Germline CDR1 reads SGHRS; CDR2 reads YFSETQ. V gave up 0 bases and J gave up 0 bases, with 9 bases separating them. CDR3 length: 15 residues. For the CDR3, the DNA is TGCGCCAGCAGCTTGGTCGTGGGGTACCAAGAGACCCAGTACTTC. Its protein is CASSLVVGYQETQYF.

This clone appeared a few times. The J gene is TRBJ2-3, the V gene TRBV7-8, with 7 bases aligning to TRBD2. Germline CDR1 and CDR2: SGHVS and FQNEAQ. Losses at the gene ends were 4 bases for V and 4 bases for J; bases not matched to a gene: 8. This CDR3 region has 15 residues. The CDR3 DNA sequence: TGTGCCAGCAGCTCCGCGGGAGCGCGACCAGATACGCAGTATTTT. Translation gives CASSSAGARPDTQYF.

A word on this clone: Other DNA variants within this sample encode the same CDR3. The chain is built from TRBV28 and TRBJ2-6, with D uncertain. Germline V gene data show CDR1 as MDHEN and CDR2 as SYDVKM. The germline V and J ends were trimmed by 3 bases and 2 bases, with 2 bases remaining between them. The CDR3 is 13 residues long. The CDR3 DNA follows: TGTGCCAGCAGTTTGCCTGGGGCCAACGTCCTGACTTTC. This translates into CASSLPGANVLTF.

The CDR3 sequence is CSARWGDEQYF. The CDR3 region has the DNA TGCAGCGCGCGCTGGGGAGACGAGCAGTACTTC. V usage is TRBV20-1 and J usage is TRBJ2-7, with TRBD2 as a possible D gene (5 bases). The germline CDR1 and CDR2 sequences are DFQATT and SNEGSKA (reference sequence). CDR3 length: 11 residues.

The chain combines TRBV5-1 with TRBJ1-1; TRBD1 matches 9 bases. Germline-derived CDR1 and CDR2 are SGHRS and YFSETQ. The CDR3 totals 14 residues. With V trimmed by 7 bases and J by 1 base, 5 bases remained unmatched. The CDR3 is CASQWGQGNTEAFF. The CDR3 DNA reads as TGCGCCAGCCAATGGGGACAGGGGAACACTGAAGCTTTCTTT.

The chain employs TRBV6-5 and TRBJ2-1, with D unresolved. There are 13 residues in the CDR3. Trimming removed 3 bases at V and 6 bases at J, with 9 bases between. Germline V CDR1 and CDR2: MNHEY, SVGAGI. The chain's CDR3 is CASSYQVGNEQFF. Written as DNA, the CDR3 is TGTGCCAGCAGTTATCAAGTGGGCAATGAGCAGTTCTTC.

This chain's CDR3 is CASSQGSINEQFF. DNA for the CDR3: TGCGCCAGCAGCCAGGGTTCCATCAATGAGCAGTTCTTC. This chain links TRBV4-1 with TRBJ2-1, with D unclear. Trimming shortened V by 3 bases and J by 6 bases, and 9 bases separated the two germline ends. CDR3 length: 13 amino acids. In germline, CDR1 is MGHRA, CDR2 YSYEKL.

The table lists this clone with a few counts. The chain employs TRBV5-4 and TRBJ2-7; 7 positions agree with TRBD1. This CDR3 comprises 14 residues. Germline V gene sequence: CDR1 SGHNT, CDR2 YYREEE (reference sequence). With 0 bases clipped from V and 0 bases from J, the junction kept 0 bases outside the gene matches. CDR3 coding DNA: TGTGCCAGCAGCTTGGACAGGGGCTCCTACGAGCAGTACTTC. Amino acids: CASSLDRGSYEQYF.

The chain recombines TRBV29-1 with TRBJ2-3; 9 bases fit TRBD1. The CDR3 runs 15 residues. V dropped 4 bases and J dropped 1; count of bases not matched to a gene: 6. CDR1 is SQVTM, CDR2 ANQGSEA, per germline. The CDR3 DNA follows: TGCAGCGTTGTTTACGGGGACAGGGGCACAGATACGCAGTATTTT. Protein: CSVVYGDRGTDTQYF.

The chain is built from TRBV18 and TRBJ2-1; 8 bases fit TRBD2. CDR3 length equals 16 residues. The germline gives CDR1 KGHSH, CDR2 LQKENI. V lost 0 bases and J lost 9; bases outside the gene matches: 10. Here the CDR3 reads CASSPPHSGSIGEQFF. DNA for the CDR3: TGTGCCAGCTCACCACCGCACAGCGGGAGTATTGGTGAGCAGTTCTTC.